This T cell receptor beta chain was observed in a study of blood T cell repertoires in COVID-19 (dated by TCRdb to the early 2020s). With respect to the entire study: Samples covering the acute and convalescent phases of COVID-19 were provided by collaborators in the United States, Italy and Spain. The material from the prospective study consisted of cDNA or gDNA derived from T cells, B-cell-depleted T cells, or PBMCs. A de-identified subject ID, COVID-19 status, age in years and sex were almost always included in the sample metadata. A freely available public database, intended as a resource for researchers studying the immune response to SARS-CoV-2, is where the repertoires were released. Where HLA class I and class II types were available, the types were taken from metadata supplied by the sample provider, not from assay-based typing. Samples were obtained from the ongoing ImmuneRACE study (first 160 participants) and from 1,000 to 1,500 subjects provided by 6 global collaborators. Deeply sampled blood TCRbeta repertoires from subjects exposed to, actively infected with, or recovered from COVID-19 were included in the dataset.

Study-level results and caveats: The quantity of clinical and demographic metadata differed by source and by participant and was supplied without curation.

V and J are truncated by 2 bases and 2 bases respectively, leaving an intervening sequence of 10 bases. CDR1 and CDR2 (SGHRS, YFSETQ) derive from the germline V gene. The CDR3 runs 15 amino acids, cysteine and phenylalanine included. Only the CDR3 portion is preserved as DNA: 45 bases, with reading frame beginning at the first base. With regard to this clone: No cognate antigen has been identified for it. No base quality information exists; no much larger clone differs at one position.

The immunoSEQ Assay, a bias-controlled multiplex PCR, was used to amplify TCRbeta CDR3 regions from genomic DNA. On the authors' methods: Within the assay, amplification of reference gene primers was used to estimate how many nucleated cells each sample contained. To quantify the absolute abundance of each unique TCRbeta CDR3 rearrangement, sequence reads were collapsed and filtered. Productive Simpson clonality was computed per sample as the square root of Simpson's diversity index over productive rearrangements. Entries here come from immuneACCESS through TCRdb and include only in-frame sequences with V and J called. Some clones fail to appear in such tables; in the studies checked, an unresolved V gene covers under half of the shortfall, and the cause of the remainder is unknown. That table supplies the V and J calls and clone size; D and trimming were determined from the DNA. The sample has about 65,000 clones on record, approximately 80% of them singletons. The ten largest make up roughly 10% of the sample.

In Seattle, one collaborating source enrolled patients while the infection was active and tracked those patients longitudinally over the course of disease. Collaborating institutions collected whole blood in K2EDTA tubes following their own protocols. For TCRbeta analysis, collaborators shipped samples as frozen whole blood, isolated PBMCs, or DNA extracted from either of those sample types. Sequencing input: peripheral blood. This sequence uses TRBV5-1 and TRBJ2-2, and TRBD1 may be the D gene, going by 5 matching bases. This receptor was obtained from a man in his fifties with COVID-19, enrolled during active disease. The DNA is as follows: TGCGCCAGCAGCTTTACGACAGTAAACACCGGGGAGCTGTTTTTT. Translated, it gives CASSFTTVNTGELFF.